Below are 2 T cell receptor beta chains sequenced from a single sample in a study of cytomegalovirus exposure and HLA in healthy donors. PCR involved 60 Vbeta and 13 Jbeta primers. Using immunoSEQ multiplex PCR, the repertoire was profiled, and TCRdb retains in-frame clones only, with some absent. Found here are 220,000 or so clones, around 83% of them singletons; the top ten hold about 2.6%. Sequencing was performed on PBMCs. These receptors all come from a woman between 35 and 50 years old in good health and CMV-seronegative.

The rearrangement joins TRBV7-2 to TRBJ1-2; tentatively, D is TRBD1 (5 bases). Germline V gives CDR1 SGHTA, CDR2 FQGNSA. The CDR3 spans 14 residues. Deletions cut 2 bases from V and 6 bases from J, with 13 bases between. The CDR3 loop reads CASSLQGWGHGYTF. The CDR3 bases are TGTGCCAGCAGCTTACAAGGGTGGGGCCATGGCTACACCTTC.

The J gene is TRBJ2-7, the V gene TRBV27; D gene unclear. This CDR3 has 14 residues. Germline CDR1 MNHEY, CDR2 SMNVEV (reference sequence). The germline V and J ends were trimmed by 6 bases and 3 bases, with 15 bases remaining between them. In DNA, the CDR3 is TGTGCCAGCAGCGTTACTATCTTAGGCTACGAGCAGTACTTC. Residues: CASSVTILGYEQYF.